This T cell receptor beta chain was recovered during a study of long-term antiretroviral therapy in people with HIV. For the study at large: In the earliest collections, sampling predates the 2015 immediate-ART recommendation by about a decade.

In each sample, 1-10 million cryopreserved PBMC were present before DNA extraction. General study points: ART adherence, viral resistance and therapy changes were undocumented. Diversity remained lower than transplant donor controls, even though it increased after ART.

immunoSEQ v3.0 was run at survey level. Generated by immunoSEQ multiplex PCR, the TCRdb table keeps only in-frame clones and is missing some. The table lists 15,000 or so clones, about four fifths of them singletons. Concerning this clone itself: Antigen: not known.

The CDR3 totals 14 residues. The V end was cut by 0 bases, the J end by 5 bases, with 8 bases between. Germline values: CDR1 SEHNR, CDR2 FQNEAQ (reference sequence). This chain links TRBV7-9 with TRBJ2-1, with TRBD2 as a possible D gene (6 bases). The specimen was unsorted PBMCs, collected at the start of antiretroviral therapy. The source is a man aged 30 to 39 with HIV. Here the CDR3 reads CASSLAGGNNEQFF. The CDR3 region has the DNA TGTGCCAGCAGCTTAGCGGGCGGGAACAATGAGCAGTTCTTC.